Listed below are T cell receptor beta chains from one sample, sequenced in a study of blood T cell repertoires in COVID-19. Repertoires were generated with immunoSEQ multiplex PCR, while TCRdb's copy carries only in-frame clones and drops some. In the table there are 250,000 or so clones, roughly 84% of which are singletons. The sample consisted of PBMCs or T cells enriched from blood (not recorded which). Every receptor here comes from a man aged 45-65 years who had recovered from COVID-19. The CDR3 runs from the conserved cysteine through the conserved F or W. Each record gives: clone size, J gene, V gene, D gene, CDR3 protein, CDR3 DNA. A D gene is named only where the DNA matches it firmly. The size of a clone is reported for some rows only, either as once, few or many, or as a class for expanded clones.

clone size: -; J gene: TRBJ1-2; V gene: TRBV28; D gene: -; CDR3 protein: CASSYSRYGYTF; CDR3 DNA: TGTGCCAGCAGCTACAGCAGGTATGGCTACACCTTC
clone size: -; J gene: TRBJ1-6; V gene: TRBV11-2; D gene: -; CDR3 protein: CASSLEPGKDSPLHF; CDR3 DNA: TGTGCCAGCAGCTTAGAGCCAGGGAAGGATTCACCCCTCCACTTT
clone size: -; J gene: TRBJ1-5; V gene: TRBV14; D gene: -; CDR3 protein: CASSQGEYQPQHF; CDR3 DNA: TGTGCCAGCAGCCAAGGGGAGTATCAGCCCCAGCATTTT
clone size: -; J gene: TRBJ1-4; V gene: TRBV6-5; D gene: -; CDR3 protein: CASSYSNPGTGEKLFF; CDR3 DNA: TGTGCCAGCAGTTACAGTAATCCAGGGACTGGCGAAAAACTGTTTTTT
clone size: once; J gene: TRBJ2-1; V gene: TRBV11-3; D gene: TRBD1; CDR3 protein: CASSGQGALSSYNEQFF; CDR3 DNA: TGTGCCAGCAGCGGACAGGGGGCCCTGAGCTCCTACAATGAGCAGTTCTTC
clone size: many; J gene: TRBJ1-2; V gene: TRBV11-2; D gene: -; CDR3 protein: CASSPTAKGGYTF; CDR3 DNA: TGTGCCAGCAGCCCGACAGCCAAGGGAGGCTACACCTTC
clone size: -; J gene: TRBJ2-7; V gene: TRBV21-1; D gene: -; CDR3 protein: CASSKPYGFHEQYF; CDR3 DNA: TGTGCCAGCAGCAAACCTTACGGGTTCCACGAGCAGTACTTC
clone size: -; J gene: TRBJ1-3; V gene: TRBV28; D gene: -; CDR3 protein: CASSFRTEGAGNTIYF; CDR3 DNA: TGTGCCAGCAGTTTCCGGACCGAGGGTGCCGGAAACACCATATATTTT
clone size: -; J gene: TRBJ2-3; V gene: TRBV4-3; D gene: -; CDR3 protein: CASSQDPGGPDTQYF; CDR3 DNA: TGCGCCAGCAGCCAAGACCCGGGGGGCCCAGATACGCAGTATTTT
clone size: -; J gene: TRBJ2-7; V gene: TRBV12-5; D gene: TRBD2; CDR3 protein: CASGPRLAAGYEQYF; CDR3 DNA: TGTGCTAGTGGTCCCAGACTAGCGGCAGGCTACGAGCAGTACTTC